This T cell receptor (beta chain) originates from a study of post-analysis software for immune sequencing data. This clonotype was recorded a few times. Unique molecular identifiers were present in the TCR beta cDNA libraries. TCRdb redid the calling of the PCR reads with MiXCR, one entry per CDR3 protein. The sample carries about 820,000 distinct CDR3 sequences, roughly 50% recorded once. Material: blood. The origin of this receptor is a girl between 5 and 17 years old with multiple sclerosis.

CDR3 sequence reads: CASPYFETQYF. DNA of the CDR3: TGTGCCAGCCCCTATTTCGAGACCCAGTACTTC. This chain uses TRBV7-9 with TRBJ2-5; D unclear. The CDR3 spans 11 residues. V dropped 8 bases and J dropped 5 bases, with 9 bases sitting between them. The germline gives CDR1 SEHNR, CDR2 FQNEAQ (reference sequence).